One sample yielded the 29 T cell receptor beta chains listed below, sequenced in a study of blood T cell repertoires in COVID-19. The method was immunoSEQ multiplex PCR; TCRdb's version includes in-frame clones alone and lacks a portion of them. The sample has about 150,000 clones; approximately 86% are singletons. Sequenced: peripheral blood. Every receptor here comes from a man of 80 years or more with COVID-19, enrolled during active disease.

This CDR3 is CASSWEISNQPQHF. CDR3 sequence (DNA): TGTGCCAGCAGTTGGGAGATTAGCAATCAGCCCCAGCATTTT. The chain employs TRBV2 and TRBJ1-5; no definite D call. CDR3 length: 14 amino acids. Per germline, CDR1 SNHLY and CDR2 FYNNEI. V shed 5 bases and J shed 0 bases, with 8 bases lying between them.

CDR3: CASSFGQLNTGELFF. Here the CDR3 DNA reads TGTGCCAGCAGCTTTGGGCAGTTGAACACCGGGGAGCTGTTTTTT. This chain uses TRBV7-3 with TRBJ2-2; D is uncertain. The germline CDR1 and CDR2 sequences are SGHTA and FQGTGA. The CDR3 covers 15 residues. The germline V and J ends were trimmed by 3 bases and 1 base, with 9 bases remaining between them.

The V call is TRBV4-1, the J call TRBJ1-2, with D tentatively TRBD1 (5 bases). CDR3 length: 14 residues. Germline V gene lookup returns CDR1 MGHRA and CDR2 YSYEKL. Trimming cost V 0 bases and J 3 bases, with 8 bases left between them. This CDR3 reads CASSQDFRDYGYTF. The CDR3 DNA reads TGCGCCAGCAGCCAAGATTTCAGGGACTATGGCTACACCTTC.

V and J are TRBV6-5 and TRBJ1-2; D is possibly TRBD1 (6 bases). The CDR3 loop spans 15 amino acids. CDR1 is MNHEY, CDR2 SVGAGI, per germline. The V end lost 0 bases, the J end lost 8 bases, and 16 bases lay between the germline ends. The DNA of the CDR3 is TGTGCCAGCAGTTACTCTGGTAGAGGGGGGGACGGCTACACCTTC. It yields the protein CASSYSGRGGDGYTF.

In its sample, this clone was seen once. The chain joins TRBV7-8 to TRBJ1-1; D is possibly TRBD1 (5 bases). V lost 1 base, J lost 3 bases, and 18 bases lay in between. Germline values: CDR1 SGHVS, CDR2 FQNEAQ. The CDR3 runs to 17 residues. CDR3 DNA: TGTGCCAGCAGCTTAGGACAGTACATAACCCGGGACACTGAAGCTTTCTTT. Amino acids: CASSLGQYITRDTEAFF.

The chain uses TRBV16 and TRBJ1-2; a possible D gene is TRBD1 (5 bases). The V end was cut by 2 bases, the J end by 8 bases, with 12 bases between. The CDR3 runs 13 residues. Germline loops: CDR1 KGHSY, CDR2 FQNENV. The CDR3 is CASSQGREGGYTF. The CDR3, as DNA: TGTGCCAGCAGCCAAGGCAGGGAGGGAGGCTACACCTTC.

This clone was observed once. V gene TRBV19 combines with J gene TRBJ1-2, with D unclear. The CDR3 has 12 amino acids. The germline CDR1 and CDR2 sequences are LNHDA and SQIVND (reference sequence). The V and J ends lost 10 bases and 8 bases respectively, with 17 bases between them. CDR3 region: CAITGRTGGYTF. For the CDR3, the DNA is TGTGCCATTACCGGGAGAACGGGAGGCTACACCTTC.

CDR3 sequence reads: CASSFYNQPQHF. The CDR3 region has the DNA TGTGCCAGCAGTTTTTACAATCAGCCCCAGCATTTT. The genes are TRBV12-3 or TRBV12-4 and TRBJ1-5; D ambiguous. The CDR3 is 12 amino acids. Between the trimmed V and J ends, which lost 3 bases and 3 bases, there was a span of 3 bases.

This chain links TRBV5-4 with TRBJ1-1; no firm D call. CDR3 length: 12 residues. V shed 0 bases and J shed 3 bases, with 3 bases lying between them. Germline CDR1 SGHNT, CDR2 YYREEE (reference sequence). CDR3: CASSLADTEAFF. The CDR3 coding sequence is TGTGCCAGCAGCTTGGCAGACACTGAAGCTTTCTTT.

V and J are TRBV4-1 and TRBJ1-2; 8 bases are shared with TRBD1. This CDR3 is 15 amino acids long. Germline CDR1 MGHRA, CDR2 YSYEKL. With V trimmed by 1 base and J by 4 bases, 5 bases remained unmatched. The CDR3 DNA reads TGCGCCAGCAGCCAAGGGGACAGGAGAACCTATGGCTACACCTTC. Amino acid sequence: CASSQGDRRTYGYTF.

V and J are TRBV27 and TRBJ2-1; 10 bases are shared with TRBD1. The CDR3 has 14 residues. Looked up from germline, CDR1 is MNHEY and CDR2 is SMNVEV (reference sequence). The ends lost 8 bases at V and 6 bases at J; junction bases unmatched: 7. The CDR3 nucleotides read TGTGCCAGCCGAGGACAGGGGGGCTTCAATGAGCAGTTCTTC. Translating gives CASRGQGGFNEQFF.

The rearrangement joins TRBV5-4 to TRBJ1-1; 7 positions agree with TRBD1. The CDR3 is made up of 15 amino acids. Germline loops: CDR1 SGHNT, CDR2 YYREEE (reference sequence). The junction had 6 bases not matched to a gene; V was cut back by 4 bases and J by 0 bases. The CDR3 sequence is CASSPTGNLNTEAFF. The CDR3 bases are TGTGCCAGCAGCCCGACAGGGAACCTGAACACTGAAGCTTTCTTT.

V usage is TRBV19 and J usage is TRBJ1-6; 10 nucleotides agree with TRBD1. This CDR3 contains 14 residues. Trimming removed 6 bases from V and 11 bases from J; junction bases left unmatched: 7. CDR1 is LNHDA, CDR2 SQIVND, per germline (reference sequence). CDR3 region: CASRHGQGGTPLHF. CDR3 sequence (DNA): TGTGCCAGTAGGCACGGACAGGGGGGGACACCCCTCCACTTT.

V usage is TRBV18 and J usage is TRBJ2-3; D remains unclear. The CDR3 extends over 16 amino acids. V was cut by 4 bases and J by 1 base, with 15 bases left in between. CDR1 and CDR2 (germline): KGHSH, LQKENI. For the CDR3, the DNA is TGTGCCAGCTCACGATCCATCCCTATGGGCACAGATACGCAGTATTTT. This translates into CASSRSIPMGTDTQYF.

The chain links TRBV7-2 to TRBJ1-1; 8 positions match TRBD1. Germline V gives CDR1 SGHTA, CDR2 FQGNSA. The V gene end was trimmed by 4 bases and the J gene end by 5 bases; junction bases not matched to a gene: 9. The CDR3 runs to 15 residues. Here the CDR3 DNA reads TGTGCCAGCAGCTCGAGCTGGACAGGGCAGACTGAAGCTTTCTTT. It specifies CASSSSWTGQTEAFF. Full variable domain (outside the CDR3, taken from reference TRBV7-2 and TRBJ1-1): GAGVSQSPSNKVTEKGKDVELRCDPISGHTALYWYRQSLGQGLEFLIYFQGNSAPDKSGLPSDRFSAERTGGSVSTLTIQRTQQEDSAVYLCASSSSWTGQTEAFFGQGTRLTVV.

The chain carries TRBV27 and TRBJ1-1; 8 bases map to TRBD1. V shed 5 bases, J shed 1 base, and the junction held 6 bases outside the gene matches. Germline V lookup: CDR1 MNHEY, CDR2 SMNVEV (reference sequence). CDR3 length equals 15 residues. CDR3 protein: CASSELGQANTEAFF. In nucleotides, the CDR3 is TGTGCCAGCAGTGAACTGGGACAGGCGAACACTGAAGCTTTCTTT.

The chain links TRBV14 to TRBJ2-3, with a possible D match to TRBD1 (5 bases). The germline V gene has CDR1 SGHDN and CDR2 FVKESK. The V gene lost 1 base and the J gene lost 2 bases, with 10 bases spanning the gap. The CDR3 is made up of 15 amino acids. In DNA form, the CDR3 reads TGTGCCAGCAGCCAAGGTTTAGGGGTCACAGATACGCAGTATTTT. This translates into CASSQGLGVTDTQYF.

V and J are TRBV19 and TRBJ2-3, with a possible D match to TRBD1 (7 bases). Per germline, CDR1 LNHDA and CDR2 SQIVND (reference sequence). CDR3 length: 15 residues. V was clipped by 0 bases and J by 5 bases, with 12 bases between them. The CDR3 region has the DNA TGTGCCAGTAGTATAGAGGAGGGGGCGAGAGATACGCAGTATTTT. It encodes CASSIEEGARDTQYF. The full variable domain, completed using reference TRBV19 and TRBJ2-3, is DGGITQSPKYLFRKEGQNVTLSCEQNLNHDAMYWYRQDPGQGLRLIYYSQIVNDFQKGDIAEGYSVSREKKESFPLTVTSAQKNPTAFYLCASSIEEGARDTQYFGPGTRLTVL.

This CDR3 reads CASSMGQLYSSGNTIYF. The CDR3 DNA follows: TGCGCCAGCAGCATGGGACAGCTGTACTCCTCTGGAAACACCATATATTTT. The chain carries TRBV5-1 and TRBJ1-3; 7 nucleotides match TRBD1. V dropped 4 bases and J dropped 0; count of bases not matched to a gene: 10. Germline CDR1 and CDR2: SGHRS and YFSETQ. The CDR3 contains 17 residues.

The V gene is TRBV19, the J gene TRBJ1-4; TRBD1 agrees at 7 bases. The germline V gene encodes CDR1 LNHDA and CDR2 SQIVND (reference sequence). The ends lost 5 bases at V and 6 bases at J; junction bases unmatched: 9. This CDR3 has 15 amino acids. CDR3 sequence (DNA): TGTGCCAGTAGTCAAGACACAGGGGAGGATGAAAAACTGTTTTTT. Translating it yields CASSQDTGEDEKLFF.

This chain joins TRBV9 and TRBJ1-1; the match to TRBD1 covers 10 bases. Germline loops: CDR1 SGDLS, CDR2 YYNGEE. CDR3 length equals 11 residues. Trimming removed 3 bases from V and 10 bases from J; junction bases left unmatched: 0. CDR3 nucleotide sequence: TGTGCCAGCAGCGGGACAGGGGGAGCTTTCTTT. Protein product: CASSGTGGAFF.

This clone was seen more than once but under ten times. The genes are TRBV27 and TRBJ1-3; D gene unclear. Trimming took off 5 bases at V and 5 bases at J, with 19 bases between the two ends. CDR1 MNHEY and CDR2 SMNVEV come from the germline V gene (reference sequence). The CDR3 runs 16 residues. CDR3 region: CASSPRSTGNRNTIYF. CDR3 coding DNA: TGTGCCAGCAGTCCCCGATCGACTGGTAATAGAAACACCATATATTTT.

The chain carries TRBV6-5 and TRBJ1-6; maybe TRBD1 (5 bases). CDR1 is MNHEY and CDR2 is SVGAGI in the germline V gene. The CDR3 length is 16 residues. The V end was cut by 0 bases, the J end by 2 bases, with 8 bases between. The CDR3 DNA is TGTGCCAGCAGTTACTCCCGGACAACCTATAATTCACCCCTCCACTTT. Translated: CASSYSRTTYNSPLHF.

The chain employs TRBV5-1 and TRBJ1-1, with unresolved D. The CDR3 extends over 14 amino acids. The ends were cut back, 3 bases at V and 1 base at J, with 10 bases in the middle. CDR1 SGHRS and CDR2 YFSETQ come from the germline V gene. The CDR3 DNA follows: TGCGCCAGCAGCTGGAGTGGCCGGAACACTGAAGCTTTCTTT. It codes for CASSWSGRNTEAFF. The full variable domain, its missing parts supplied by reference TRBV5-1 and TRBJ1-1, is KAGVTQTPRYLIKTRGQQVTLSCSPISGHRSVSWYQQTPGQGLQFLFEYFSETQRNKGNFPGRFSGRQFSNSRSEMNVSTLELGDSALYLCASSWSGRNTEAFFGQGTRLTVV.

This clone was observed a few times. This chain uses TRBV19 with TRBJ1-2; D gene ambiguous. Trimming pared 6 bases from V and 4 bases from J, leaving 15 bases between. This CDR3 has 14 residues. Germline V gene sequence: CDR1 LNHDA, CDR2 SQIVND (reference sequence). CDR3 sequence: CASRHAEGGYGYTF. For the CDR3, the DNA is TGTGCCAGTAGGCACGCCGAGGGAGGCTATGGCTACACCTTC.

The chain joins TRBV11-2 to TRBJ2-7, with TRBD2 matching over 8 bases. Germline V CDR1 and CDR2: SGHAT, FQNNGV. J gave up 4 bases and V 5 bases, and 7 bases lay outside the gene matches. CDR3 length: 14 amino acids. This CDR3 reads CASSPALAVYEQYF. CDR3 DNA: TGTGCCAGCAGCCCGGCACTAGCGGTTTACGAGCAGTACTTC.

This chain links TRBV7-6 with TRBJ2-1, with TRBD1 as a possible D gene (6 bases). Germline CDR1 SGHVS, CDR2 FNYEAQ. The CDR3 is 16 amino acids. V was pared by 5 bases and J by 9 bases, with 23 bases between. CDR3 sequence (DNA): TGTGCCAGCAGCCCGGAACAGGGTAGGTCCGTGGGTGAGCAGTTCTTC. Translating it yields CASSPEQGRSVGEQFF.

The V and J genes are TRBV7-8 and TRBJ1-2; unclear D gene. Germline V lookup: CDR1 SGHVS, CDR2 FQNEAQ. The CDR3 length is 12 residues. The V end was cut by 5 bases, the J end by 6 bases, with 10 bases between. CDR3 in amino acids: CASSLGGDGYTF. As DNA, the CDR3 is TGTGCCAGCAGCCTTGGAGGTGATGGCTACACCTTC.

The CDR3 sequence: CASTPSRINEKLFF. In DNA form, the CDR3 reads TGTGCCAGCACCCCCTCGAGGATAAATGAAAAACTGTTTTTT. The chain joins TRBV3-1 (or the pseudogene TRBV3-2) to TRBJ1-4; no clear D gene. V was pared by 7 bases and J by 5 bases, with 14 bases between. The CDR3 covers 14 residues. From germline, CDR1 is LGHDT and CDR2 YNNKEL (reference sequence).